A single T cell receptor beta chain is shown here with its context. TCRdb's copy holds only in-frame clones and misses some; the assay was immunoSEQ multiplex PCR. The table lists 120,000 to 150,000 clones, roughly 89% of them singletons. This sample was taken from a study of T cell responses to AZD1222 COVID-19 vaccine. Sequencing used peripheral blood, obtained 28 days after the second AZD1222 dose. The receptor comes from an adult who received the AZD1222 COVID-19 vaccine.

In DNA form, the CDR3 reads TGTGCCACCGAGTCCCGAACAAGCTATGTTAGCAATCAGCCCCAGCATTTT. It translates to CATESRTSYVSNQPQHF. This chain joins TRBV24-1 and TRBJ1-5; D not resolved. Trimming took 9 bases from V and 0 from J, leaving 20 bases between them. Germline V gene data show CDR1 as KGHDR and CDR2 as SFDVKD. The CDR3 runs to 17 residues.